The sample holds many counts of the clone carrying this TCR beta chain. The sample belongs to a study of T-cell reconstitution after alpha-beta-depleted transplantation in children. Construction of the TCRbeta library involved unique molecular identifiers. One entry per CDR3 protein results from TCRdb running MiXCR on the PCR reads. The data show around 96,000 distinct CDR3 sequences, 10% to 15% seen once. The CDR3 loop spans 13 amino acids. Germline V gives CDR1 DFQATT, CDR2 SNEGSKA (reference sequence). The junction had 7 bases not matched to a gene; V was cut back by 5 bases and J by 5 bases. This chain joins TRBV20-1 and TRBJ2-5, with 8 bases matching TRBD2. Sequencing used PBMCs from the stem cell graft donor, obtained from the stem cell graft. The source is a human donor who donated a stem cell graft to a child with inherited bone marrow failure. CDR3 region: CSAQWPGGETQYF. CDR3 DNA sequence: TGCAGTGCTCAATGGCCGGGGGGGGAGACCCAGTACTTC.